This T cell receptor (beta chain) was captured by sequencing in a study of blood T cells in healthy people across ages (dated by TCRdb to between 2015 and 2016). Background for the entire study: In model experiments, roughly one uniquely barcoded TCR beta cDNA molecule per two T cells was captured by template switching. The donors were divided into four age groups: young (average around 16 years), middle-aged (roughly 40), aged (about 61) and long-lived (roughly 82). Using deep sequencing normalized with unique cDNA molecular identifiers, the study measured how TCR beta repertoire diversity changes with age. For two donors (one aged 18 to 30 and one aged 80 or older), the study analyzed two additional independent replicas of 1 million unique cDNA reads from the same blood draw. Donors of different ages were randomly distributed across sequencing lanes to avoid experimental bias. Beyond this particular receptor, the publication reports: Observed TCR beta diversity per million T cells fell roughly linearly with age, and a significant reduction was already apparent by age approximately 41. Because profiling used bulk unsorted PBMCs, naive and antigen-experienced compartments could not be compared conclusively. The CMV infection status of donors was not known, potentially confounding age-related changes in expanded clonotypes. Total diversity estimates from one million sequenced T cells were considered lower bounds and underestimates. Observed TCR beta diversity correlated strongly with the percentage of naive T cells measured by flow cytometry. Compared with the aged group, the long-lived group had more naive CD4+ T cells, fewer expanded clones and increased TCR diversity, a pattern suggesting age selection.

Systemically healthy Caucasian individuals from Russia, around 39 in total and aged about 6 to 90 years, were included as donors. Each donor gave ten milliliters of peripheral blood, drawn into EDTA-treated Vacutainer tubes. PBMCs were isolated by Ficoll-Paque density-gradient centrifugation, with at least 7 million obtained per sample. Trizol reagent was used to extract total RNA from the PBMCs, yielding at least 5.5 micrograms per sample. The percentages of naive CD45RAhigh/CD27high T cells were determined by flow cytometry on a PBMC aliquot from every donor. This clonotype was seen a few times. Its antigen is currently not known. The input lacks base qualities; no much larger clone sits a single base away. To prepare the library, 5' RACE was applied. The sample was run on an Illumina HiSeq 2500. The second PCR ran for about 7 to 11 cycles and used a J-beta primer mix along with a sample-barcoded 5' primer. A template-switch 5' adaptor carrying 12 random nucleotides introduced a unique molecular identifier onto each TCR beta cDNA molecule. Each sample yielded at least 3 million CDR3-containing paired-end reads. First-strand cDNA synthesis was performed from all RNA using the Mint cDNA synthesis kit, with priming by a TRBC-specific oligonucleotide. After uracil-DNA glycosylase treatment, a first 18-cycle PCR used universal primers M1SS and BC2_uni_R on all cDNA. As for how the authors treated the data: Each sample was normalized by randomly selecting 1 million high-quality reads, each carrying a distinct molecular identifier. Reads with shared molecular identifiers were discarded instead of being binned into consensus sequences. MiTCR, run with a Q25 quality threshold and the strictest error-elimination algorithm, handled CDR3 identification, clonotype clustering and error correction. A nonparametric unseen species model with Euler transformation was used to estimate a lower bound on total TCR beta diversity. TCRdb itself trimmed the public reads at Q25 with fastp, ran MiXCR and retained productive beta chains. Each entry merges the rows of one CDR3 protein and shows their most common DNA and genes. V and J calls and clone size were set by TCRdb, not the authors. In all, the sample holds around 990,000 distinct CDR3 sequences, and more than 30% of those were seen once. The ten largest clones add up to about an eighth of the sample.

Sequenced: blood. This sequence was found in a man younger than 35 in good health.

The nucleotide sequence reads as follows: TGTGCCAGCAGGGTAGGGTATTCCGACACTGAAGCTTTCTTT. This is translated as CASRVGYSDTEAFF. The chain employs TRBV7-8 and TRBJ1-1, with no confident D gene call. The V end loses 6 bases and the J end loses 3 bases, and a stretch of 14 bases separates them. The germline V gene supplies CDR1 SGHVS and CDR2 FQNEAQ. From its cysteine to its phenylalanine, the CDR3 spans 14 amino acids. The kept DNA is CDR3 alone, 42 bases in frame from the first base.